This T cell receptor (beta chain) was retrieved from a study of T cells after yellow fever vaccination. Study at large: Where fractions had low cell numbers, libraries were prepared from them with the SMART-Seq v4 Ultra Low Input RNA kit.

Overall study results and limits: In post-booster samples, most primary-vaccination clones reappeared (about 96% CD4, 88% CD8). Abundant bulk-derived clonotypes could contaminate FACS-sorted repertoires. On re-exposure, the response was weaker but peaked faster, at day 5 versus 15.

Only a few counts were recorded for this clonotype. Its target is unknown. TCRdb itself ran the 5' RACE reads through MiXCR, one entry per CDR3 protein. The table includes a few hundred thousand distinct CDR3 sequences, approximately 21% detected once. This CDR3 region has 18 residues. The ends lost 6 bases at V and 2 bases at J; junction bases unmatched: 12. The specimen was PBMCs, collected 15 days after the yellow fever booster vaccination. The receptor was isolated from a man younger than 40 who received the YFV17D yellow fever vaccine. J is TRBJ2-7 and V is TRBV12-3 or TRBV12-4; 14 bases line up with TRBD2. The CDR3 sequence is CASRGLAGVGATTYEQYF. In nucleotides, the CDR3 is TGTGCCAGCAGGGGACTAGCGGGAGTCGGGGCGACAACCTACGAGCAGTACTTC.